This TCR beta chain was recovered during a study of T cells after yellow fever vaccination. The overall study: Preparing low-cell-number fractions relied on SMART-Seq v4 Ultra Low Input.

V lost 10 bases and J 4 bases, leaving 22 bases between the germline ends. The V gene's germline CDR1 is SGHRS and CDR2 YFSETQ. The CDR3 contains 15 residues. A universal primer site and UMIs were added as TCR cDNA was made by 5'RACE template switching. MiXCR, applied by TCRdb to the 5' RACE reads, yields one record per CDR3 protein. The data hold about 550,000 distinct CDR3 sequences, with about a fifth observed a single time. V gene TRBV5-1 combines with J gene TRBJ2-3; D assignment may be TRBD1 or TRBD2 (5 bases each). Sequencing was performed on PBMCs, taken 15 days after the yellow fever booster vaccination. The receptor's source is a man aged 30-40 years who received the YFV17D yellow fever vaccine. CDR3 loop: CACRGGPQKADTQYF. CDR3 DNA: TGCGCCTGTAGGGGCGGGCCCCAGAAAGCAGATACGCAGTATTTT.